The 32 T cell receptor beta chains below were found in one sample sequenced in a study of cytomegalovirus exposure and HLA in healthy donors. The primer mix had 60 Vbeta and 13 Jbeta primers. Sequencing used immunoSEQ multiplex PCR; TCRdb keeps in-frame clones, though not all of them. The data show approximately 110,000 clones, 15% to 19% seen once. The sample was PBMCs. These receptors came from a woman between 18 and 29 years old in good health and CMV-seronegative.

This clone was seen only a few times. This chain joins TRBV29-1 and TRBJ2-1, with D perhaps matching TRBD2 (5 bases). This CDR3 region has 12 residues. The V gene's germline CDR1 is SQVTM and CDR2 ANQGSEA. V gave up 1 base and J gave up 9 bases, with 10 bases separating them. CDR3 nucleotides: TGCAGCGTTGAAGCGGGGTTTGGTGAGCAGTTCTTC. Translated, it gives CSVEAGFGEQFF.

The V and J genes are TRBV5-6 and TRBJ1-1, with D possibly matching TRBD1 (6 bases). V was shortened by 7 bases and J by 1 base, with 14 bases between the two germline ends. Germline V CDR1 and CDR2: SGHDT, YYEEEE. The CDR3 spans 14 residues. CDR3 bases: TGTGCCAGCCAGACGACAGGACGGAACACTGAAGCTTTCTTT. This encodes CASQTTGRNTEAFF.

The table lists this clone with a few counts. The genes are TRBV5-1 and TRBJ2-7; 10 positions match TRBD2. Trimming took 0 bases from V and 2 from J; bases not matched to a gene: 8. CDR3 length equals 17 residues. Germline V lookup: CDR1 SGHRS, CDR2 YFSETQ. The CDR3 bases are TGCGCCAGCAGCTTGGGTCTAGCGGGAGCCCCAGCCTACGAGCAGTACTTC. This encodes CASSLGLAGAPAYEQYF.

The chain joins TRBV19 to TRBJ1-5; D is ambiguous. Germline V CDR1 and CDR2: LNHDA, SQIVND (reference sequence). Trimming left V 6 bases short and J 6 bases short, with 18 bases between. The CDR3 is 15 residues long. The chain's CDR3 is CASRYRGFDVQPQHF. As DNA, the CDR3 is TGTGCCAGTAGATATAGAGGGTTTGACGTTCAGCCCCAGCATTTT.

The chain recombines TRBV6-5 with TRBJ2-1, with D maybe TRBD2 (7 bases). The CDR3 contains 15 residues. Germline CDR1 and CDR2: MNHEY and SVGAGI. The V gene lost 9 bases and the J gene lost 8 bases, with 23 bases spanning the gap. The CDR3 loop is CASDGGTPPPDEQFF. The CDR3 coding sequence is TGTGCCAGTGACGGGGGGACACCACCACCTGATGAGCAGTTCTTC.

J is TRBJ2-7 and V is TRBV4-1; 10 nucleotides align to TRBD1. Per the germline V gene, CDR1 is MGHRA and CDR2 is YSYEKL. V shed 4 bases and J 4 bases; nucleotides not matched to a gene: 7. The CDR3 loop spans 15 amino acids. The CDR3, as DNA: TGCGCCAGCAGCCCAGAGACAGGGGGCTCTTACGAGCAGTACTTC. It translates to CASSPETGGSYEQYF.

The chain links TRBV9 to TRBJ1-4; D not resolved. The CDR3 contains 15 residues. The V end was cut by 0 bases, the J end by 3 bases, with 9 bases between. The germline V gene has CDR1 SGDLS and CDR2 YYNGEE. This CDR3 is CASSVAAGANEKLFF. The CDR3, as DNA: TGTGCCAGCAGCGTAGCGGCCGGGGCTAATGAAAAACTGTTTTTT.

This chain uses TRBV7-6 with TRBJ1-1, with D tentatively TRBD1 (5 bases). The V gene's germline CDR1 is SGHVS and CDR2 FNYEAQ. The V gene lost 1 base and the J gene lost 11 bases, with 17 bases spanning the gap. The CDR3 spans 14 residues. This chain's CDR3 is CASSLGSGGRSAFF. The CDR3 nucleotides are TGTGCCAGCAGCTTAGGTTCGGGGGGAAGATCGGCTTTCTTT.

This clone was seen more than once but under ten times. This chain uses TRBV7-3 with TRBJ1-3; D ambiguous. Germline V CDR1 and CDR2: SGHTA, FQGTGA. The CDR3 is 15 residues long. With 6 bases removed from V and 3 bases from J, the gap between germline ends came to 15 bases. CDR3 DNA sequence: TGTGCCAGCAGACATAATGGCGGGTGTGGAAACACCATATATTTT. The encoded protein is CASRHNGGCGNTIYF.

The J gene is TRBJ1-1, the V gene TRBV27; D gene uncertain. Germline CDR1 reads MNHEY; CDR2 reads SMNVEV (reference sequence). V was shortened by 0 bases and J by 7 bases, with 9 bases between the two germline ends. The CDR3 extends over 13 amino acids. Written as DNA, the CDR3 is TGTGCCAGCAGTTTATCGGCCCGGGGTGAAGCTTTCTTT. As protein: CASSLSARGEAFF.

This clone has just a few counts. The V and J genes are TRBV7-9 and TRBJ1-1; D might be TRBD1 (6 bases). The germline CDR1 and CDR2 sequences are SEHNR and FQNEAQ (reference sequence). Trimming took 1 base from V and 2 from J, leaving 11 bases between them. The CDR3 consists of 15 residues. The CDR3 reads CASSLEGGLNTEAFF. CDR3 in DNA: TGTGCCAGCAGCTTAGAGGGGGGGCTAAACACTGAAGCTTTCTTT.

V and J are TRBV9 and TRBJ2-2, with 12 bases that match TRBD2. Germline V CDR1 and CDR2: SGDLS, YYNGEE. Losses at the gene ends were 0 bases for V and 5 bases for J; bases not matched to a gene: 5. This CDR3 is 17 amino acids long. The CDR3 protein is CASSVGSSGRATGELFF. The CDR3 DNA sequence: TGTGCCAGCAGCGTAGGATCTAGCGGGAGGGCAACCGGGGAGCTGTTTTTT.

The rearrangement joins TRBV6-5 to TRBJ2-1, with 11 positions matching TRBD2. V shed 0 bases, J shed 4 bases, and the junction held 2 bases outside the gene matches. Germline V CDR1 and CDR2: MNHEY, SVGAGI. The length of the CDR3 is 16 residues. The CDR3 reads CASSYSTSGAYNEQFF. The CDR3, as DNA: TGTGCCAGCAGTTACTCGACTAGCGGGGCGTACAATGAGCAGTTCTTC.

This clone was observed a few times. CDR3: CASTVTGTEAYGYTF. The CDR3 bases are TGTGCCAGCACCGTTACCGGGACAGAAGCTTATGGCTACACCTTC. The chain is built from TRBV9 and TRBJ1-2; 7 nucleotides line up with TRBD1. Germline CDR1 and CDR2: SGDLS and YYNGEE. The CDR3 totals 15 residues. J was trimmed by 5 bases and V by 6 bases; bases with no gene match: 13.

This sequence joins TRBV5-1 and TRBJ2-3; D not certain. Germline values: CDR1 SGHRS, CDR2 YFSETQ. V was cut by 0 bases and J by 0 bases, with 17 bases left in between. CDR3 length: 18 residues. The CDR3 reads CASSLDAPNPTSTDTQYF. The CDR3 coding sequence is TGCGCCAGCAGCTTGGACGCTCCCAACCCTACTAGCACAGATACGCAGTATTTT. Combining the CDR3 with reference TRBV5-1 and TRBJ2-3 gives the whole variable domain KAGVTQTPRYLIKTRGQQVTLSCSPISGHRSVSWYQQTPGQGLQFLFEYFSETQRNKGNFPGRFSGRQFSNSRSEMNVSTLELGDSALYLCASSLDAPNPTSTDTQYFGPGTRLTVL.

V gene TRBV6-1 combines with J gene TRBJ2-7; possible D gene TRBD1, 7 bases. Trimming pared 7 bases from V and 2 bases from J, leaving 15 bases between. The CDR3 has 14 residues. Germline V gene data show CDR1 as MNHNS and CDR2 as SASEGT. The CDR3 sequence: CASIQGGQTYEQYF. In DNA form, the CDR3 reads TGTGCCAGCATCCAGGGGGGACAGACCTACGAGCAGTACTTC.

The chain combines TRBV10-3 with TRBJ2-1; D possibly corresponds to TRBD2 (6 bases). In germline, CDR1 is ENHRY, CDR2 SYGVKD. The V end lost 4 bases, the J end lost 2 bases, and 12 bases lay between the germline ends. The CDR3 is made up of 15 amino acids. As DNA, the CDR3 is TGTGCCATCAGTGCCGACTCGGGGGCCTACAATGAGCAGTTCTTC. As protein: CAISADSGAYNEQFF.

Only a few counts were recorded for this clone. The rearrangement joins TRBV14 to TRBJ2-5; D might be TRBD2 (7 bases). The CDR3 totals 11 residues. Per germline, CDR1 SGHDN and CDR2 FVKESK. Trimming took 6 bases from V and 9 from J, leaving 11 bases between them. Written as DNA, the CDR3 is TGTGCCAGCAGTGGAGGGGGGGCCCAGTACTTC. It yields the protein CASSGGGAQYF.

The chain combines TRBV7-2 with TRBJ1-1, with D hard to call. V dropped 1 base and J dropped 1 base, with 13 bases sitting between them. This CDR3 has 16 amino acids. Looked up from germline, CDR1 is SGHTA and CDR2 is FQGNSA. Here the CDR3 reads CASSLGPGFENTEAFF. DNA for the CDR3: TGTGCCAGCAGCTTAGGTCCGGGATTCGAGAACACTGAAGCTTTCTTT.

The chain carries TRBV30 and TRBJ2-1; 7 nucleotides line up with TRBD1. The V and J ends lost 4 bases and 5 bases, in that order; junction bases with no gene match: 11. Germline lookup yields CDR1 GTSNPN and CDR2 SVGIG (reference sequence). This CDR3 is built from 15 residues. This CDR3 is CAWTLTGWGNNEQFF. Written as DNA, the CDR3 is TGTGCCTGGACCCTGACAGGGTGGGGAAACAATGAGCAGTTCTTC. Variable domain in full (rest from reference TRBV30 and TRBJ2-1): SQTIHQWPATLVQPVGSPLSLECTVEGTSNPNLYWYRQAAGRGLQLLFYSVGIGQISSEVPQNLSASRPQDRQFILSSKKLLLSDSGFYLCAWTLTGWGNNEQFFGPGTRLTVL.

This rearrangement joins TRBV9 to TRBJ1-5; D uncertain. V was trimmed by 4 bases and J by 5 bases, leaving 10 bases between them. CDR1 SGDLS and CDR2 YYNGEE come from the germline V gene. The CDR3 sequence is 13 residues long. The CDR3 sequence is CASSPNGYQPQHF. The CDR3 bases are TGTGCCAGCAGCCCGAACGGGTATCAGCCCCAGCATTTT. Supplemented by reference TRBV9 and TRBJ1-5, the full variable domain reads DSGVTQTPKHLITATGQRVTLRCSPRSGDLSVYWYQQSLDQGLQFLIQYYNGEERAKGNILERFSAQQFPDLHSELNLSSLELGDSALYFCASSPNGYQPQHFGDGTRLSIL.

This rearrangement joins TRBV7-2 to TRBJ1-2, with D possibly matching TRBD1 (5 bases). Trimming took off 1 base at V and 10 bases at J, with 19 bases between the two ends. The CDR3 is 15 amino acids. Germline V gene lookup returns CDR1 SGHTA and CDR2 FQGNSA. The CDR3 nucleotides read TGTGCCAGCAGCTTAGACCTGGGGCAGGGAAGGTCCTACACCTTC. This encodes CASSLDLGQGRSYTF. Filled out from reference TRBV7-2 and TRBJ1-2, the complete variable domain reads GAGVSQSPSNKVTEKGKDVELRCDPISGHTALYWYRQSLGQGLEFLIYFQGNSAPDKSGLPSDRFSAERTGGSVSTLTIQRTQQEDSAVYLCASSLDLGQGRSYTFGSGTRLTVV.

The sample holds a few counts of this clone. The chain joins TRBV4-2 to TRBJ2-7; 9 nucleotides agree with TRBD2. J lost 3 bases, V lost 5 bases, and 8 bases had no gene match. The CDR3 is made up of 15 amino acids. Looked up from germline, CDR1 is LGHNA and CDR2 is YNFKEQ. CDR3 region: CASSRASGENYEQYF. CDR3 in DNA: TGTGCCAGCAGCAGGGCTAGCGGGGAGAACTACGAGCAGTACTTC.

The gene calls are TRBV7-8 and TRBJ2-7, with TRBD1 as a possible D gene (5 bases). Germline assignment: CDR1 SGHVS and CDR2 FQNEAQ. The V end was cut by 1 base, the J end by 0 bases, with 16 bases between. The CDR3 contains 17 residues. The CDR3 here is CASSLGQGTGNSYEQYF. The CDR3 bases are TGTGCCAGCAGCTTAGGGCAGGGTACTGGAAACTCCTACGAGCAGTACTTC.

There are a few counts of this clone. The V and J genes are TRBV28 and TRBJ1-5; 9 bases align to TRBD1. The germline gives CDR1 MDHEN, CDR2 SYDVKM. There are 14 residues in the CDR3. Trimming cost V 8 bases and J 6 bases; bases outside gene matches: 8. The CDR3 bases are TGTGCCAGCGCGGTCGGACAGGGGTCTCAGCCCCAGCATTTT. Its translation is CASAVGQGSQPQHF.

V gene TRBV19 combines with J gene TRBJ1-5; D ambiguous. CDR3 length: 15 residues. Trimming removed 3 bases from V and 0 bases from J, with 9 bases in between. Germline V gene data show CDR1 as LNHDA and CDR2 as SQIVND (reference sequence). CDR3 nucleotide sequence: TGTGCCAGTAGTATGGCTAGTTATAGCAATCAGCCCCAGCATTTT. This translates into CASSMASYSNQPQHF. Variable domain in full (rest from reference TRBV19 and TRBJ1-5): DGGITQSPKYLFRKEGQNVTLSCEQNLNHDAMYWYRQDPGQGLRLIYYSQIVNDFQKGDIAEGYSVSREKKESFPLTVTSAQKNPTAFYLCASSMASYSNQPQHFGDGTRLSIL.

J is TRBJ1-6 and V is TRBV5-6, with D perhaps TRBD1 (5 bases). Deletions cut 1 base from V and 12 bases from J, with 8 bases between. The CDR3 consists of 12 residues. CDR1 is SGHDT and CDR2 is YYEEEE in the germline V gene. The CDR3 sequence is CASSLPRVPLHF. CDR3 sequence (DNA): TGTGCCAGCAGCTTGCCCAGGGTACCCCTCCACTTT.

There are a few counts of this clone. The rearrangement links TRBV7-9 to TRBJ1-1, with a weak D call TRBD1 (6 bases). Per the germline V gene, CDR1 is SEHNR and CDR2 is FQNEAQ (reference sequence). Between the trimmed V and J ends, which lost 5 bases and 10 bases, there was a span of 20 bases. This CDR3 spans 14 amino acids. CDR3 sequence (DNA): TGTGCCAGCAGCCCACCCGATGAGGGAGGGGGAGCTTTCTTT. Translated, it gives CASSPPDEGGGAFF.

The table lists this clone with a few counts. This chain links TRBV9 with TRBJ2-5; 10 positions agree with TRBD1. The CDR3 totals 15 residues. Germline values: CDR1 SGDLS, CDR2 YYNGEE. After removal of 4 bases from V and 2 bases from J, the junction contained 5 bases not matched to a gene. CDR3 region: CASSKRDRGQETQYF. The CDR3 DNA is TGTGCCAGCAGCAAACGGGACAGGGGTCAAGAGACCCAGTACTTC.

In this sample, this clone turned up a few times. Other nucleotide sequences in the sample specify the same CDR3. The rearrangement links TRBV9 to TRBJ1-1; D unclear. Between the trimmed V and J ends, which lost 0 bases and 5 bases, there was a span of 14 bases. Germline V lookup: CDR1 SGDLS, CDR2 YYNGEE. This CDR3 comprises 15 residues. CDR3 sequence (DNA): TGTGCCAGCAGCGTAGAAGTGCGCGGAGGGACTGAAGCTTTCTTT. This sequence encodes CASSVEVRGGTEAFF.

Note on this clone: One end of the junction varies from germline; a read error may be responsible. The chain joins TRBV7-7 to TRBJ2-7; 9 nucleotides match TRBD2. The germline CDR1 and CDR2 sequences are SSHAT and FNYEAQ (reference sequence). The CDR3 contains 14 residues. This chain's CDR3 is CASSVGAGGDEQYF. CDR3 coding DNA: TGTGCTAGCAGCGTAGGGGCGGGAGGGGACGAGCAGTACTTC.

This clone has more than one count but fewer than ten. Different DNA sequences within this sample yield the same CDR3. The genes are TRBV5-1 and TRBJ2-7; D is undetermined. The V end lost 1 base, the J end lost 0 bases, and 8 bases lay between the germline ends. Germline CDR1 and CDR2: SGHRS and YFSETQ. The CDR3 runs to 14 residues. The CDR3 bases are TGCGCCAGCAGCTTGAGTGGTAGCTCCTACGAGCAGTACTTC. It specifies CASSLSGSSYEQYF.